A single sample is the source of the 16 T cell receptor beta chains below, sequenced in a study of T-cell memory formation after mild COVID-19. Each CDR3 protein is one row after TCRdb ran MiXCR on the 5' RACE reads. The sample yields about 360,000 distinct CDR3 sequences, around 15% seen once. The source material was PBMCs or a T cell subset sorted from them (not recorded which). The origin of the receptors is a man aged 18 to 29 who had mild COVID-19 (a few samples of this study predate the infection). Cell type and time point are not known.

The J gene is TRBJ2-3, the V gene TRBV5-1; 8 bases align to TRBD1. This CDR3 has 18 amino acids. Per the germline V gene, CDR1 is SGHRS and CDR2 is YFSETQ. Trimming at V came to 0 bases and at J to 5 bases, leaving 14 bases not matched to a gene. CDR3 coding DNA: TGCGCCAGCAGCTTGGGGTTTTCTCGGACAGGGAGAGAAGATACGCAGTATTTT. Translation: CASSLGFSRTGREDTQYF.

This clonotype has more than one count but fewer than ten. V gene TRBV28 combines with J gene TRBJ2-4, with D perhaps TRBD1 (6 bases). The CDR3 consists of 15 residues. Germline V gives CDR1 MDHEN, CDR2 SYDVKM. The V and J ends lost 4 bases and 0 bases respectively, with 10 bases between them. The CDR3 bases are TGTGCCAGCAGTTCCCGACAGGTAGCCAAAAACATTCAGTACTTC. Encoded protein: CASSSRQVAKNIQYF.

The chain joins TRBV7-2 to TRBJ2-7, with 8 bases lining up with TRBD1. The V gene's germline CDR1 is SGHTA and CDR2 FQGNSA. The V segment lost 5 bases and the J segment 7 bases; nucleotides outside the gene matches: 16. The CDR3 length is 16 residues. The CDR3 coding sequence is TGTGCCAGCAGCGGAGAAGTGGGACAGGAGCCGGGAGAGCAGTACGTC. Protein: CASSGEVGQEPGEQYV.

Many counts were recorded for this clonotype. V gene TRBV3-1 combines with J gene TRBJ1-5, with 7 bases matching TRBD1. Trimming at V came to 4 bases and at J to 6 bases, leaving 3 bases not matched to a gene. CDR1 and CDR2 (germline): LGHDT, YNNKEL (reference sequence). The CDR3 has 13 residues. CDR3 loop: CASSPTGVQPQHF. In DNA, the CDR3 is TGTGCCAGCAGCCCTACAGGGGTTCAGCCCCAGCATTTT.

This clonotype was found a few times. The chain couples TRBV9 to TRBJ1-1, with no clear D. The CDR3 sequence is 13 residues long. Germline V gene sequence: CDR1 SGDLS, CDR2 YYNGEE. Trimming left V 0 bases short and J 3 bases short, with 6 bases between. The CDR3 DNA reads TGTGCCAGCAGCGTAGCACAGCACACTGAAGCTTTCTTT. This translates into CASSVAQHTEAFF.

CDR3 sequence reads: CASSPGRNSPLHF. The CDR3 DNA sequence: TGTGCCAGCAGCCCGGGTCGGAATTCACCCCTCCACTTT. The chain carries TRBV6-5 and TRBJ1-6, with D unresolved. The CDR3 is 13 residues long. Trimming shortened V by 6 bases and J by 7 bases, and 10 bases separated the two germline ends. Per germline, CDR1 MNHEY and CDR2 SVGAGI.

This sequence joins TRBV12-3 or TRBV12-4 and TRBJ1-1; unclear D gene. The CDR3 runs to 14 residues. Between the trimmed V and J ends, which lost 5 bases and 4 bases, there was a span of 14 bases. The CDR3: CASSEPWAGTEAFF. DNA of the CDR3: TGTGCCAGCAGTGAGCCCTGGGCGGGCACTGAAGCTTTCTTT.

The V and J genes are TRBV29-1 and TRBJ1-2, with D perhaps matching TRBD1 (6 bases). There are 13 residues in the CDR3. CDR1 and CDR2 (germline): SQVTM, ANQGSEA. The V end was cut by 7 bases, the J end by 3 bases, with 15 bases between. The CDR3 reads CSAMGGAYYGYTF. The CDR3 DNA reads TGCAGCGCTATGGGGGGGGCGTACTATGGCTACACCTTC.

DNA for the CDR3: TGTGCCAGCAGCGACGGACTAGCGGGGCCCTACGAGCAGTACTTC. It encodes CASSDGLAGPYEQYF. This chain links TRBV7-2 with TRBJ2-7, with 12 bases aligning to TRBD2. CDR1 and CDR2 (germline): SGHTA, FQGNSA. CDR3 length: 15 amino acids. After removal of 5 bases from V and 2 bases from J, the junction contained 4 bases not matched to a gene.

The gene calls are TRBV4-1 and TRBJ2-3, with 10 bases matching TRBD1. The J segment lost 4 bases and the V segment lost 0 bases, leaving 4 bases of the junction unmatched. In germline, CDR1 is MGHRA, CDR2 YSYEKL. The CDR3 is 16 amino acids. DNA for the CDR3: TGCGCCAGCAGCCAAGAGCGGGACAGGGGTGCAGATACGCAGTATTTT. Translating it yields CASSQERDRGADTQYF.

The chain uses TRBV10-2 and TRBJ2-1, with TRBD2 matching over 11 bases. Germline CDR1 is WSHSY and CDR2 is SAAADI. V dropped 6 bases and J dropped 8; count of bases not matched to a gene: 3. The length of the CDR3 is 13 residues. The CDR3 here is CASSLAGGDEQFF. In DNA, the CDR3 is TGCGCCAGCAGCCTAGCGGGGGGTGATGAGCAGTTCTTC.

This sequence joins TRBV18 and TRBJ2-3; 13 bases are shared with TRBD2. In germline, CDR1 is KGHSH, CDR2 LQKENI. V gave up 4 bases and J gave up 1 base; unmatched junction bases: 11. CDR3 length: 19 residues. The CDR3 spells CASSRAVIGTSGGTDTQYF. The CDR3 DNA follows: TGTGCCAGCTCACGGGCCGTCATCGGGACTAGCGGGGGCACAGATACGCAGTATTTT.

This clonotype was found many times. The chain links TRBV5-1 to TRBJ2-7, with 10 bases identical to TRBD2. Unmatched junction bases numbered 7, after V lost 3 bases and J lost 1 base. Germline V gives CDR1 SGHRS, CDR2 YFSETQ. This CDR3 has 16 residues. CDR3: CASSSGSGGPSYEQYF. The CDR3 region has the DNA TGCGCCAGCAGCTCGGGTAGCGGGGGGCCTTCCTACGAGCAGTACTTC.

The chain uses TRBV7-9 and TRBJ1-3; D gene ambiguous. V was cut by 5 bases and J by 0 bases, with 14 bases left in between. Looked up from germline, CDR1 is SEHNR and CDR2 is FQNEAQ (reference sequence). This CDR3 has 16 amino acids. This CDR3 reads CASSPRGRSSGNTIYF. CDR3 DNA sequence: TGTGCCAGCAGCCCGAGAGGACGGAGCTCTGGAAACACCATATATTTT. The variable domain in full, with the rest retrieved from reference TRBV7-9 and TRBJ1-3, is DTGVSQNPRHKITKRGQNVTFRCDPISEHNRLYWYRQTLGQGPEFLTYFQNEAQLEKSRLLSDRFSAERPKGSFSTLEIQRTEQGDSAMYLCASSPRGRSSGNTIYFGEGSWLTVV.

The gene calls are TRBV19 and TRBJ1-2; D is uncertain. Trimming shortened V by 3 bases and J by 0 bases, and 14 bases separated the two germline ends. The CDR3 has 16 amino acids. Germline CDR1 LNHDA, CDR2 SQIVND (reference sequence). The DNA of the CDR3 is TGTGCCAGTAGTATTAAGGCTGCACCAGCTAACTATGGCTACACCTTC. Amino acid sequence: CASSIKAAPANYGYTF.

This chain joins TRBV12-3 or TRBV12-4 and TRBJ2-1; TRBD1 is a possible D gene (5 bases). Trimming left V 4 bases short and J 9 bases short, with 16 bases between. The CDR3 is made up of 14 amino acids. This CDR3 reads CASSSGSGSTEQFF. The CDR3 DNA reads TGTGCCAGCAGTTCAGGGTCCGGGTCAACTGAGCAGTTCTTC.